The 31 T cell receptor beta chains listed next were all sequenced from one sample in a study of CD8 T cells in Susac syndrome. Random hexamers were used to reverse transcribe an amount of roughly 0.45 to 1 ug RNA. A single record per CDR3 protein comes from TCRdb applying MiXCR to the immunoSEQ multiplex PCR reads. The sample holds about 190,000 distinct CDR3 sequences, approximately 94% seen once. Sequencing was carried out using CD4+ T cells from PBMCs. Receptors were obtained from a human donor with Susac syndrome.

This clonotype was observed a single time. The rearrangement joins TRBV12-3 or TRBV12-4 to TRBJ2-7; TRBD1 aligns across 7 bases. J was trimmed by 4 bases and V by 5 bases; bases with no gene match: 5. This CDR3 comprises 13 residues. CDR3 in DNA: TGTGCCAGCAGTACGACAGGGCGGTACGAGCAGTACTTC. It codes for CASSTTGRYEQYF.

This chain's CDR3 is CATRTSGGSGELFF. The CDR3 coding sequence is TGCGCCACCCGGACTAGCGGGGGTTCCGGGGAGCTGTTTTTT. The chain links TRBV4-1 to TRBJ2-2, with 13 nucleotides matching TRBD2. V lost 10 bases to trimming and J lost 6 bases; unmatched junction nucleotides: 5. Germline V gene sequence: CDR1 MGHRA, CDR2 YSYEKL. The CDR3 sequence is 14 residues long.

This clonotype was picked up a small number of times. This sequence joins TRBV7-9 and TRBJ2-1; no reliable D call. Germline V gives CDR1 SEHNR, CDR2 FQNEAQ (reference sequence). CDR3 length equals 12 residues. V was pared by 4 bases and J by 8 bases, with 9 bases between. CDR3 DNA sequence: TGTGCCAGCAGCTCAATGCCACATGAGCAGTTCTTC. The encoded protein is CASSSMPHEQFF.

The J gene is TRBJ2-5, the V gene TRBV20-1; 7 bases agree with TRBD1. CDR1 DFQATT and CDR2 SNEGSKA come from the germline V gene (reference sequence). The J segment lost 5 bases and the V segment lost 7 bases, leaving 7 bases of the junction unmatched. CDR3 length: 12 amino acids. The CDR3 region is CSVPGQVETQYF. As DNA, the CDR3 is TGCAGTGTCCCCGGACAGGTGGAGACCCAGTACTTC.

V gene TRBV2 combines with J gene TRBJ2-1; 9 positions match TRBD2. The V segment lost 7 bases and the J segment 4 bases; nucleotides outside the gene matches: 8. CDR1 is SNHLY, CDR2 FYNNEI, per germline. This CDR3 comprises 15 residues. This CDR3 is CASMVLAGGYNEQFF. The DNA for the CDR3 is TGTGCCAGCATGGTTCTGGCGGGGGGGTACAATGAGCAGTTCTTC.

V is TRBV11-2 and J is TRBJ1-1; TRBD1 aligns across 7 bases. Germline V CDR1 and CDR2: SGHAT, FQNNGV. J was trimmed by 4 bases and V by 2 bases; bases with no gene match: 13. This CDR3 has 17 residues. CDR3 region: CASSLIRTGSMRTEAFF. CDR3 sequence (DNA): TGTGCCAGCAGCTTAATCCGGACAGGATCTATGCGCACTGAAGCTTTCTTT. Using reference TRBV11-2 and TRBJ1-1 for the parts outside the CDR3, the full variable domain is EAGVAQSPRYKIIEKRQSVAFWCNPISGHATLYWYQQILGQGPKLLIQFQNNGVVDDSQLPKDRFSAERLKGVDSTLKIQPAKLEDSAVYLCASSLIRTGSMRTEAFFGQGTRLTVV.

CDR3 protein: CSVVELGRFYGYTF. The DNA for the CDR3 is TGCAGCGTCGTAGAGTTGGGACGGTTCTATGGCTACACCTTC. This chain joins TRBV29-1 and TRBJ1-2; perhaps TRBD1 as D (5 bases). V shed 6 bases and J shed 4 bases, with 18 bases lying between them. The CDR3 runs to 14 residues. Per germline, CDR1 SQVTM and CDR2 ANQGSEA.

The CDR3, as DNA: TGTGCCTGGAGTGTACTAGCGGGCACAGATACGCAGTATTTT. It translates to CAWSVLAGTDTQYF. The chain couples TRBV30 to TRBJ2-3; TRBD2 agrees at 8 bases. With 0 bases clipped from V and 1 base from J, the junction kept 0 bases outside the gene matches. The CDR3 spans 14 residues. From germline, CDR1 is GTSNPN and CDR2 SVGIG (reference sequence). Complete variable domain (other parts from reference TRBV30 and TRBJ2-3): SQTIHQWPATLVQPVGSPLSLECTVEGTSNPNLYWYRQAAGRGLQLLFYSVGIGQISSEVPQNLSASRPQDRQFILSSKKLLLSDSGFYLCAWSVLAGTDTQYFGPGTRLTVL.

V is TRBV9 and J is TRBJ2-3, with unresolved D. Germline CDR1 is SGDLS and CDR2 is YYNGEE. V was clipped by 3 bases and J by 2 bases, with 10 bases between them. This CDR3 has 14 residues. The CDR3 DNA reads TGTGCCAGCAGCGCCCGACCTACCACAGATACGCAGTATTTT. It is translated as CASSARPTTDTQYF.

The chain recombines TRBV30 with TRBJ2-3, with TRBD2 matching over 7 bases. Germline V CDR1 and CDR2: GTSNPN, SVGIG (reference sequence). This CDR3 region has 14 residues. V lost 2 bases and J lost 4; bases outside the gene matches: 6. This CDR3 reads CAWSRTSTSDTQYF. As DNA, the CDR3 is TGTGCCTGGAGTCGGACTAGTACATCAGATACGCAGTATTTT.

This clonotype has at least ten counts. The junction departs from the called germline gene at one end, perhaps through a read error. CDR3 nucleotides: TGTGCCAGCAGCTTAAAAGAGACCCAGTACTTC. Amino acid sequence: CASSLKETQYF. V is TRBV5-1 and J is TRBJ2-5; D is undetermined. Germline V CDR1 and CDR2: SGHRS, YFSETQ. This CDR3 has 11 amino acids.

V and J are TRBV13 and TRBJ1-2, with a possible D match to TRBD1 (5 bases). Trimming stripped 6 bases from V and 4 bases from J, with 15 bases between. Germline assignment: CDR1 PRHDT and CDR2 FYEKMQ (reference sequence). CDR3 length: 14 amino acids. The CDR3 here is CASRDWGRGYGYTF. As DNA, the CDR3 is TGTGCCAGCAGAGACTGGGGAAGGGGCTATGGCTACACCTTC.

In its sample, this clonotype was seen once. The chain is built from TRBV29-1 and TRBJ1-2; a possible D gene is TRBD1 (5 bases). Germline loops: CDR1 SQVTM, CDR2 ANQGSEA. The CDR3 has 14 residues. V was trimmed by 2 bases and J by 3 bases, leaving 13 bases between them. CDR3 protein: CSVETGTPYYGYTF. CDR3 nucleotide sequence: TGCAGCGTTGAAACAGGAACTCCCTACTATGGCTACACCTTC.

This clonotype occurred once. The chain has TRBV7-9 and TRBJ1-4, with unresolved D. Germline loops: CDR1 SEHNR, CDR2 FQNEAQ (reference sequence). V lost 1 base and J 7 bases, leaving 4 bases between the germline ends. CDR3 size: 12 residues. The CDR3 DNA reads TGTGCCAGCAGCTTAGTTTCTGAAAAACTGTTTTTT. The encoded protein is CASSLVSEKLFF.

The CDR3 DNA sequence: TGTGCCAGCAGTCTGACAGATCTTGAGACCCAGTACTTC. Translating gives CASSLTDLETQYF. The rearrangement joins TRBV7-3 to TRBJ2-5; D might be TRBD1 (5 bases). The germline V gene encodes CDR1 SGHTA and CDR2 FQGTGA. The CDR3 runs 13 residues. Trimming cost V 6 bases and J 5 bases, with 13 bases left between them.

The J gene is TRBJ2-4, the V gene TRBV6-1; D possibly uses TRBD1 or TRBD2 (5 bases each). Germline V CDR1 and CDR2: MNHNS, SASEGT. Trimming cost V 2 bases and J 13 bases, with 15 bases left between them. CDR3 length: 13 amino acids. The CDR3: CASSERGVVVQYF. DNA for the CDR3: TGTGCCAGCAGTGAACGAGGGGTGGTCGTCCAGTACTTC.

The chain recombines TRBV2 with TRBJ2-3, with 8 bases fitting TRBD2. This CDR3 contains 14 residues. The J segment lost 6 bases and the V segment lost 10 bases, leaving 12 bases of the junction unmatched. Germline CDR1 SNHLY, CDR2 FYNNEI. CDR3 bases: TGTGCCAAAGAGGGGACTAGTACTGAGGATACGCAGTATTTT. It specifies CAKEGTSTEDTQYF.

The genes are TRBV7-8 and TRBJ2-7, with D perhaps TRBD1 (6 bases). V shed 8 bases and J shed 4 bases, with 18 bases lying between them. This CDR3 spans 14 amino acids. The germline gives CDR1 SGHVS, CDR2 FQNEAQ. CDR3 loop: CASALIRQGYEQYF. In nucleotides, the CDR3 is TGTGCCAGCGCACTAATCCGGCAGGGGTACGAGCAGTACTTC.

The CDR3 DNA sequence: TGTGCCAGCAGTTCCGGACAGGGGAATGAAAAACTGTTTTTT. Residues: CASSSGQGNEKLFF. V gene TRBV28 combines with J gene TRBJ1-4, with 9 bases that match TRBD1. The germline gives CDR1 MDHEN, CDR2 SYDVKM. The CDR3 length is 14 residues. Trimming took 4 bases from V and 5 from J; bases not matched to a gene: 2.

The J gene is TRBJ2-7, the V gene TRBV4-1; unclear D gene. This CDR3 is built from 15 residues. V shed 4 bases and J shed 0 bases, with 13 bases lying between them. Per the germline V gene, CDR1 is MGHRA and CDR2 is YSYEKL. CDR3 in amino acids: CASSPEAYSSYEQYF. The CDR3, as DNA: TGCGCCAGCAGCCCCGAGGCCTACAGCTCCTACGAGCAGTACTTC.

This clonotype was observed a single time. The V gene is TRBV9, the J gene TRBJ1-2; D remains unclear. Germline loops: CDR1 SGDLS, CDR2 YYNGEE. The CDR3 runs to 13 residues. Trimming removed 5 bases at V and 2 bases at J, with 10 bases between. CDR3 residues: CASSAPGNYGYTF. CDR3 DNA sequence: TGTGCCAGCAGTGCGCCCGGAAACTATGGCTACACCTTC.

The chain links TRBV29-1 to TRBJ2-3, with D maybe TRBD2 (7 bases). The CDR3 consists of 16 residues. Trimming shortened V by 6 bases and J by 2 bases, and 21 bases separated the two germline ends. CDR1 and CDR2 (germline): SQVTM, ANQGSEA. The CDR3 region is CSVRGALNRDTDTQYF. The CDR3 DNA is TGCAGCGTCCGGGGGGCTCTAAACCGTGACACAGATACGCAGTATTTT.

The V and J genes are TRBV20-1 and TRBJ2-1; D may correspond to TRBD1 or TRBD2 (6 bases each). Germline-derived CDR1 and CDR2 are DFQATT and SNEGSKA (reference sequence). This CDR3 has 15 residues. Trimming removed 1 base from V and 4 bases from J, with 14 bases in between. The CDR3 here is CSARGAWGAYNEQFF. CDR3 nucleotides: TGCAGTGCTAGAGGGGCTTGGGGGGCTTACAATGAGCAGTTCTTC.

The rearrangement links TRBV9 to TRBJ2-3; possibly TRBD1 or TRBD2 for D (6 bases each). V was pared by 0 bases and J by 2 bases, with 19 bases between. The germline CDR1 and CDR2 sequences are SGDLS and YYNGEE. The CDR3 sequence is 18 residues long. The CDR3 reads CASSVGVGGAFATDTQYF. In DNA form, the CDR3 reads TGTGCCAGCAGCGTAGGTGTCGGGGGCGCCTTTGCCACAGATACGCAGTATTTT.

The V call is TRBV5-1, the J call TRBJ2-4; D not certain. Germline V gene sequence: CDR1 SGHRS, CDR2 YFSETQ. V was trimmed by 2 bases and J by 7 bases, leaving 7 bases between them. The length of the CDR3 is 12 residues. CDR3 bases: TGCGCCAGCAGCTTTGACGGGAACATTCAGTACTTC. It codes for CASSFDGNIQYF.

The V gene is TRBV5-4, the J gene TRBJ2-2; 10 nucleotides line up with TRBD2. The CDR3 consists of 15 residues. Per germline, CDR1 SGHNT and CDR2 YYREEE (reference sequence). The V segment lost 4 bases and the J segment 7 bases; nucleotides outside the gene matches: 7. The CDR3 loop reads CASSVGLAEIGELFF. For the CDR3, the DNA is TGTGCCAGCAGCGTAGGACTAGCGGAGATCGGGGAGCTGTTTTTT. Drawing the rest from reference TRBV5-4 and TRBJ2-2, the complete variable domain is ETGVTQSPTHLIKTRGQQVTLRCSSQSGHNTVSWYQQALGQGPQFIFQYYREEENGRGNFPPRFSGLQFPNYSSELNVNALELDDSALYLCASSVGLAEIGELFFGEGSRLTVL.

The V gene is TRBV5-4, the J gene TRBJ2-7; 8 nucleotides line up with TRBD2. From germline, CDR1 is SGHNT and CDR2 YYREEE (reference sequence). The CDR3 totals 14 residues. V dropped 0 bases and J dropped 4; count of bases not matched to a gene: 3. This CDR3 reads CASSLGGGRYEQYF. In DNA, the CDR3 is TGTGCCAGCAGCTTGGGCGGGGGGAGGTACGAGCAGTACTTC.

V usage is TRBV9 and J usage is TRBJ2-6; D is undetermined. Germline V CDR1 and CDR2: SGDLS, YYNGEE. The V and J ends lost 3 bases and 3 bases respectively, with 7 bases between them. The CDR3 sequence is 14 residues long. CDR3 residues: CASSAIYGANVLTF. The CDR3 DNA sequence: TGTGCCAGCAGCGCGATTTATGGGGCCAACGTCCTGACTTTC. Combining the CDR3 with reference TRBV9 and TRBJ2-6 gives the whole variable domain DSGVTQTPKHLITATGQRVTLRCSPRSGDLSVYWYQQSLDQGLQFLIQYYNGEERAKGNILERFSAQQFPDLHSELNLSSLELGDSALYFCASSAIYGANVLTFGAGSRLTVL.

The chain joins TRBV5-1 to TRBJ2-1, with 8 nucleotides matching TRBD1. V gave up 4 bases and J gave up 6 bases; unmatched junction bases: 3. Germline V gene sequence: CDR1 SGHRS, CDR2 YFSETQ. CDR3 size: 13 residues. CDR3 sequence: CASSAGQVNEQFF. CDR3 DNA: TGCGCCAGCAGCGCGGGACAGGTCAATGAGCAGTTCTTC.

This chain connects TRBV5-1 to TRBJ2-2; D unclear. V was cut by 3 bases and J by 4 bases, with 10 bases left in between. CDR3 length: 14 amino acids. CDR1 is SGHRS and CDR2 is YFSETQ in the germline V gene. CDR3 region: CASSSGPPTGELFF. CDR3 sequence (DNA): TGCGCCAGCAGCTCTGGCCCCCCCACCGGGGAGCTGTTTTTT.

This chain links TRBV30 with TRBJ2-1; D might be TRBD1 (5 bases). The ends were cut back, 3 bases at V and 6 bases at J, with 15 bases in the middle. The germline V gene encodes CDR1 GTSNPN and CDR2 SVGIG (reference sequence). The CDR3 has 14 amino acids. CDR3 loop: CAWSGEGVGNEQFF. The DNA for the CDR3 is TGTGCCTGGAGCGGTGAAGGGGTGGGCAATGAGCAGTTCTTC.